The entry below describes one TCR beta chain. Sequenced by immunoSEQ multiplex PCR; TCRdb stores in-frame clones only, minus some. The sample lists about 160,000 clones, 70% to 90% seen once, with 12% in the top ten. These data belong to a study of control samples from healthy donors and cancer patients. This TCR was recovered from a man between 25 and 39 years old in good health. The sequencing input was blood.

CDR3 region: CASSFYGLPNQPQHF. In DNA, the CDR3 is TGTGCCAGCAGCTTTTACGGACTGCCTAATCAGCCCCAGCATTTT. The gene calls are TRBV7-2 and TRBJ1-5; no firm D call. The CDR3 covers 15 residues. Germline V gene data show CDR1 as SGHTA and CDR2 as FQGNSA. V was clipped by 3 bases and J by 4 bases, with 13 bases between them.